This TCR beta chain was identified in a study of T cells in Graves' hyperthyroidism and ophthalmopathy. This clonotype showed up many times. RNA transcripts yielded amplified TCR beta CDR3 regions. The primer set for the first-round RT-PCR of the TCR CDR3 was HTBI. One entry per CDR3 protein results from TCRdb running MiXCR on the multiplex PCR reads. The table includes approximately 360,000 distinct CDR3 sequences, roughly 25% detected once. This CDR3 comprises 13 residues. Germline-derived CDR1 and CDR2 are SGHNT and YENEEA. V was shortened by 5 bases and J by 6 bases, with 11 bases between the two germline ends.

The sample consisted of blood. The receptor comes from a man over 45 with Graves' hyperthyroidism. The chain is built from TRBV11-3 and TRBJ2-1; no definite D call. CDR3 nucleotide sequence: TGTGCCAGCAGCCCGCACGAGTCCAATGAGCAGTTCTTC. This sequence encodes CASSPHESNEQFF.